A single sample is the source of the 23 T cell receptor beta chains below, sequenced in a study of blood T cell repertoires in COVID-19. Assay used: immunoSEQ multiplex PCR; TCRdb lists only in-frame clones, some missing. In the table there are tens of thousands of clones, around nine tenths of which are singletons. The sequencing sample was made of peripheral blood. These receptors originate from a woman older than 75 with acute or convalescent COVID-19.

The genes are TRBV6-1 and TRBJ1-5, with 10 bases lining up with TRBD1. The ends lost 3 bases at V and 2 bases at J; junction bases unmatched: 7. Germline lookup yields CDR1 MNHNS and CDR2 SASEGT. The CDR3 is made up of 17 amino acids. The CDR3 bases are TGTGCCAGCAGTGATTGGGACAGGGGTAGCGGCAATCAGCCCCAGCATTTT. Its protein is CASSDWDRGSGNQPQHF.

This sequence joins TRBV5-1 and TRBJ1-4; 8 positions match TRBD1. This CDR3 is built from 13 residues. Trimming at V came to 5 bases and at J to 8 bases, leaving 5 bases not matched to a gene. Germline V lookup: CDR1 SGHRS, CDR2 YFSETQ. CDR3: CASSGQGREKLFF. The CDR3 nucleotides read TGCGCCAGCAGTGGACAGGGACGGGAAAAACTGTTTTTT.

The gene calls are TRBV28 and TRBJ1-3; D call uncertain. V was cut by 6 bases and J by 0 bases, with 12 bases left in between. Looked up from germline, CDR1 is MDHEN and CDR2 is SYDVKM. The CDR3 totals 15 residues. CDR3 sequence reads: CASSPSFISGNTIYF. CDR3 bases: TGTGCCAGCAGCCCCAGTTTTATCTCTGGAAACACCATATATTTT.

The chain has TRBV28 and TRBJ2-6, with D hard to call. With 10 bases removed from V and 0 bases from J, the gap between germline ends came to 7 bases. This CDR3 region has 13 residues. Germline assignment: CDR1 MDHEN and CDR2 SYDVKM. The CDR3 loop is CATSRSGANVLTF. CDR3 bases: TGTGCCACCTCCCGCTCTGGGGCCAACGTCCTGACTTTC.

The chain has TRBV4-2 and TRBJ2-1, with TRBD2 matching over 9 bases. Unmatched junction bases numbered 11, after V lost 0 bases and J lost 11 bases. The CDR3 contains 16 residues. Germline V gene data show CDR1 as LGHNA and CDR2 as YNFKEQ. The CDR3 region has the DNA TGTGCCAGCAGCCAAGACGCTGGACTAGCGCGAATGAAGCAGTTCTTC. Translation gives CASSQDAGLARMKQFF.

The V gene is TRBV6-6, the J gene TRBJ2-1; 10 bases align to TRBD2. CDR1 is MNHNY, CDR2 SVGAGI, per germline (reference sequence). Trimming at V came to 6 bases and at J to 8 bases, leaving 4 bases not matched to a gene. The CDR3 is 13 amino acids. The CDR3 loop reads CASSRLAGYEQFF. The CDR3 region has the DNA TGTGCCAGCAGCCGACTAGCGGGCTATGAGCAGTTCTTC.

This clone was seen only once. V gene TRBV19 combines with J gene TRBJ1-3; the D is unclear. CDR1 and CDR2 from the germline V gene are LNHDA and SQIVND (reference sequence). V gave up 3 bases and J gave up 3 bases, with 18 bases separating them. The CDR3 runs 17 residues. The DNA of the CDR3 is TGTGCCAGTAGTATCGGAGTAGCGGGAAAAAATGGAAACACCATATATTTT. It is translated as CASSIGVAGKNGNTIYF.

The chain combines TRBV28 with TRBJ2-4; no clear D gene. Per germline, CDR1 MDHEN and CDR2 SYDVKM. V shed 3 bases and J shed 0 bases, with 9 bases lying between them. The CDR3 covers 15 residues. The CDR3 region has the DNA TGTGCCAGCAGTTTTACCTCACAAGCCAAAAACATTCAGTACTTC. It specifies CASSFTSQAKNIQYF.

V is TRBV5-1 and J is TRBJ1-2; 7 positions agree with TRBD1. The CDR3 spans 15 residues. Unmatched junction bases numbered 9, after V lost 3 bases and J lost 4 bases. In germline, CDR1 is SGHRS, CDR2 YFSETQ. This chain's CDR3 is CASSSDRASIYGYTF. As DNA, the CDR3 is TGCGCCAGCAGCTCTGACAGGGCCTCTATCTATGGCTACACCTTC.

This chain joins TRBV6-2 or TRBV6-3 and TRBJ2-3; possibly TRBD2 for D (6 bases). This CDR3 comprises 15 residues. Germline values: CDR1 MNHEY, CDR2 SVGEGT. V was pared by 0 bases and J by 1 base, with 8 bases between. The CDR3 spells CASSYSGLRTDTQYF. In DNA form, the CDR3 reads TGTGCCAGCAGTTACTCGGGACTTCGCACAGATACGCAGTATTTT.

This chain links TRBV11-2 with TRBJ2-2; 7 nucleotides align to TRBD2. The germline CDR1 and CDR2 sequences are SGHAT and FQNNGV. V trimming: 8 bases; J trimming: 5 bases; junction bases outside the gene matches: 8. There are 14 residues in the CDR3. For the CDR3, the DNA is TGTGCCAGCTTTGGCGGGAGATGGACCGGGGAGCTGTTTTTT. Its protein product is CASFGGRWTGELFF.

J is TRBJ2-7 and V is TRBV19; TRBD2 aligns across 8 bases. The CDR3 runs 17 residues. V lost 1 base to trimming and J lost 0 bases; unmatched junction nucleotides: 8. Germline CDR1 is LNHDA and CDR2 is SQIVND (reference sequence). CDR3 loop: CASSIGTRGTSSYEQYF. CDR3 DNA sequence: TGTGCCAGTAGTATAGGCACTCGCGGGACTAGCTCCTACGAGCAGTACTTC.

The chain has TRBV5-4 and TRBJ2-7, with 8 bases matching TRBD1. V was pared by 0 bases and J by 3 bases, with 2 bases of the junction left unmatched. The germline V gene has CDR1 SGHNT and CDR2 YYREEE (reference sequence). This CDR3 region has 14 residues. CDR3 sequence reads: CASSLDRGIYEQYF. CDR3 nucleotides: TGTGCCAGCAGCTTGGACAGGGGGATCTACGAGCAGTACTTC. Combining the CDR3 with reference TRBV5-4 and TRBJ2-7 gives the whole variable domain ETGVTQSPTHLIKTRGQQVTLRCSSQSGHNTVSWYQQALGQGPQFIFQYYREEENGRGNFPPRFSGLQFPNYSSELNVNALELDDSALYLCASSLDRGIYEQYFGPGTRLTVT.

The chain is built from TRBV29-1 and TRBJ2-1; unclear D gene. Per germline, CDR1 SQVTM and CDR2 ANQGSEA. V lost 4 bases and J lost 10, with 8 bases in between. The CDR3 length is 10 residues. As DNA, the CDR3 is TGCAGCGTTGCTGGGCCGGAGCAGTTCTTC. Its protein product is CSVAGPEQFF.

This chain connects TRBV7-2 to TRBJ1-6; perhaps TRBD1 as D (5 bases). The CDR3 contains 15 residues. Trimming took off 2 bases at V and 3 bases at J, with 8 bases between the two ends. Germline V gene data show CDR1 as SGHTA and CDR2 as FQGNSA. This CDR3 is CASSLQGGYNSPLHF. CDR3 bases: TGTGCCAGCAGCTTACAGGGAGGCTATAATTCACCCCTCCACTTT.

V usage is TRBV5-4 and J usage is TRBJ2-1; tentative D call: TRBD2 (6 bases). Germline V gives CDR1 SGHNT, CDR2 YYREEE (reference sequence). Trimming pared 1 base from V and 0 bases from J, leaving 11 bases between. This CDR3 comprises 16 residues. The CDR3 DNA sequence: TGTGCCAGCAGCTTGCTTAGCGGCAGCTCCTACAATGAGCAGTTCTTC. This sequence encodes CASSLLSGSSYNEQFF. The full variable domain, rest sourced from reference TRBV5-4 and TRBJ2-1, is ETGVTQSPTHLIKTRGQQVTLRCSSQSGHNTVSWYQQALGQGPQFIFQYYREEENGRGNFPPRFSGLQFPNYSSELNVNALELDDSALYLCASSLLSGSSYNEQFFGPGTRLTVL.

This sequence joins TRBV28 and TRBJ1-2, with 12 bases lining up with TRBD1. CDR1 and CDR2 from the germline V gene are MDHEN and SYDVKM. The V segment lost 8 bases and the J segment 4 bases; nucleotides outside the gene matches: 14. This CDR3 spans 17 amino acids. CDR3 amino acids: CASGGQGAPGSFYGYTF. Written as DNA, the CDR3 is TGTGCCAGCGGGGGACAGGGGGCACCAGGTTCCTTCTATGGCTACACCTTC.

The CDR3 is CASATPTGGKDTEAFF. DNA for the CDR3: TGTGCCAGCGCGACCCCGACAGGGGGCAAGGACACTGAAGCTTTCTTT. The chain has TRBV19 and TRBJ1-1; 10 bases map to TRBD1. The CDR3 extends over 16 amino acids. Germline V gene lookup returns CDR1 LNHDA and CDR2 SQIVND (reference sequence). Trimming cost V 9 bases and J 3 bases; bases outside gene matches: 13.

This clone was observed a single time. V is TRBV18 and J is TRBJ2-7, with D tentatively TRBD2 (5 bases). Trimming took off 5 bases at V and 0 bases at J, with 5 bases between the two ends. This CDR3 is built from 12 residues. Germline assignment: CDR1 KGHSH and CDR2 LQKENI. The CDR3 DNA follows: TGTGCCAGCTCAGGGAGCTCCTACGAGCAGTACTTC. Translation gives CASSGSSYEQYF.

The chain has TRBV27 and TRBJ2-7, with D possibly TRBD1 on 5 matching bases. The ends were cut back, 5 bases at V and 2 bases at J, with 10 bases in the middle. Germline V gene sequence: CDR1 MNHEY, CDR2 SMNVEV (reference sequence). This CDR3 is built from 13 residues. CDR3 sequence: CASSLDSTYEQYF. DNA of the CDR3: TGTGCCAGCAGTCTCGACAGCACCTACGAGCAGTACTTC.

The chain uses TRBV5-1 and TRBJ2-3; possible D gene TRBD1, 6 bases. Germline V lookup: CDR1 SGHRS, CDR2 YFSETQ. The CDR3 has 14 residues. The V end lost 6 bases, the J end lost 2 bases, and 13 bases lay between the germline ends. In DNA, the CDR3 is TGCGCCAGCACCCCTGGACAGAACACAGATACGCAGTATTTT. It yields the protein CASTPGQNTDTQYF.

The chain links TRBV5-1 to TRBJ1-2; D might be TRBD1 (6 bases). The CDR3 length is 14 residues. The V and J ends lost 0 bases and 2 bases respectively, with 8 bases between them. Germline V gene sequence: CDR1 SGHRS, CDR2 YFSETQ. This CDR3 is CASSLGDINYGYTF. In DNA, the CDR3 is TGCGCCAGCAGCTTGGGGGACATCAACTATGGCTACACCTTC. The full variable domain, in which reference TRBV5-1 and TRBJ1-2 provide the parts outside the CDR3, is KAGVTQTPRYLIKTRGQQVTLSCSPISGHRSVSWYQQTPGQGLQFLFEYFSETQRNKGNFPGRFSGRQFSNSRSEMNVSTLELGDSALYLCASSLGDINYGYTFGSGTRLTVV.

The chain couples TRBV6-2 or TRBV6-3 to TRBJ1-5; 9 bases match TRBD1. The CDR3 loop spans 17 amino acids. Germline values: CDR1 MNHEY, CDR2 SVGEGT. Trimming removed 5 bases from V and 0 bases from J; junction bases left unmatched: 8. CDR3 nucleotides: TGTGCCAGCAGTCCGGGACAGGGAATTTATAGCAATCAGCCCCAGCATTTT. Its protein is CASSPGQGIYSNQPQHF.